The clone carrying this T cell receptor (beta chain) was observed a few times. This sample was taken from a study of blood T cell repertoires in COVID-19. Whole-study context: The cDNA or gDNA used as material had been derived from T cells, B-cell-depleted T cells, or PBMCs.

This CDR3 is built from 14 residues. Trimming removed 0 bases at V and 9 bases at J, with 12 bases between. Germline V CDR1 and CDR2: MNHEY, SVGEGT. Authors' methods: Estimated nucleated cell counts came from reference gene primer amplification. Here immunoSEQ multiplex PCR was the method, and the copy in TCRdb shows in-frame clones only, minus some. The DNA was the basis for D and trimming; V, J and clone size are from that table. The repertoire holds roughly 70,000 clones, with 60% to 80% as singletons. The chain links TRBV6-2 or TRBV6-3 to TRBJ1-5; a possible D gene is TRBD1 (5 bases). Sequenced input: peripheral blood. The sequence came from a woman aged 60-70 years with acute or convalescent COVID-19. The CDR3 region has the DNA TGTGCCAGCAGTTACTCGACAGAGCATTCGCCCCAGCATTTT. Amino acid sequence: CASSYSTEHSPQHF.